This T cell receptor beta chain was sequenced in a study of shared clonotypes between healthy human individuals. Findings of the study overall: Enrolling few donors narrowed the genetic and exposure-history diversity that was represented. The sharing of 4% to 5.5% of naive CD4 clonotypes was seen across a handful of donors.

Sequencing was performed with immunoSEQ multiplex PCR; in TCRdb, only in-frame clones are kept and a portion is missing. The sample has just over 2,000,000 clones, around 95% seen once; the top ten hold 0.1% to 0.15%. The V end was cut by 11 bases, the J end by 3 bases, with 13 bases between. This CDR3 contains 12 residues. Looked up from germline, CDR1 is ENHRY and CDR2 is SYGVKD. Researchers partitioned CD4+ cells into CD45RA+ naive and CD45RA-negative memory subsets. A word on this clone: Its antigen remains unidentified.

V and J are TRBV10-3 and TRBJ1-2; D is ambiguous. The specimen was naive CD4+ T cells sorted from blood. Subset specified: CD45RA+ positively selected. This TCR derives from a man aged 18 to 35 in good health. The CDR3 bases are TGTGCCGCTAGAGGGTATGACTATGGCTACACCTTC. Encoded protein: CAARGYDYGYTF.